The next 22 T cell receptor beta chains were all read from a single sample in a study of blood T cell repertoires in COVID-19. TCRdb's table, derived via immunoSEQ multiplex PCR, lists solely in-frame clones and lacks some. Among 170,000 or so clones, about four fifths were seen once, and the ten largest hold around 7.3%. Material: peripheral blood. The receptors were gathered from a woman aged 70-85 years with COVID-19, enrolled during active disease.

This chain joins TRBV10-1 and TRBJ2-2; 8 bases map to TRBD1. J gave up 6 bases and V 0 bases, and 9 bases lay outside the gene matches. Germline V gene lookup returns CDR1 WNHNN and CDR2 SYGVQD (reference sequence). The CDR3 is 17 amino acids. CDR3 loop: CASSESFGQGSPGELFF. DNA for the CDR3: TGCGCCAGCAGTGAGTCTTTCGGACAGGGTAGTCCCGGGGAGCTGTTTTTT.

This clone was seen a single time. The chain is built from TRBV6-1 and TRBJ2-1, with TRBD1 matching over 7 bases. The CDR3 contains 14 residues. Per germline, CDR1 MNHNS and CDR2 SASEGT. The V segment lost 3 bases and the J segment 10 bases; nucleotides outside the gene matches: 9. The CDR3 DNA reads TGTGCCAGCAGTGAGCAGACAGGGAGACAGGAGCAGTTCTTC. As protein: CASSEQTGRQEQFF.

V gene TRBV28 combines with J gene TRBJ2-5; TRBD2 agrees at 8 bases. In germline, CDR1 is MDHEN, CDR2 SYDVKM. V lost 6 bases and J lost 5; bases outside the gene matches: 20. The CDR3 runs 18 residues. CDR3 in amino acids: CASSPWGDLAGGRETQYF. CDR3 nucleotides: TGTGCCAGCAGCCCGTGGGGCGATCTCGCGGGAGGAAGGGAGACCCAGTACTTC.

This rearrangement joins TRBV18 to TRBJ1-4; the match to TRBD1 covers 9 bases. The CDR3 consists of 17 residues. Germline loops: CDR1 KGHSH, CDR2 LQKENI. V shed 3 bases, J shed 7 bases, and the junction held 12 bases outside the gene matches. The CDR3 reads CASSPDLDRGDGEKLFF. For the CDR3, the DNA is TGTGCCAGCTCACCGGACCTAGACAGGGGGGACGGTGAAAAACTGTTTTTT.

The chain has TRBV12-5 and TRBJ1-5; TRBD1 might be the D (6 bases). V shed 0 bases and J shed 0 bases, with 21 bases lying between them. There are 20 residues in the CDR3. CDR1 is LGHNT, CDR2 FRNRAP, per germline. The CDR3 spells CASGLVKSSKATGSNQPQHF. The CDR3 DNA is TGTGCTAGTGGTTTGGTAAAAAGTTCGAAGGCGACAGGTAGCAATCAGCCCCAGCATTTT.

CDR3 residues: CASSKLAGASLGELFF. The CDR3 DNA sequence: TGTGCCAGCAGCAAACTAGCGGGAGCATCTCTAGGGGAGCTGTTTTTT. This rearrangement joins TRBV27 to TRBJ2-2; TRBD2 matches at 11 bases. The V segment lost 6 bases and the J segment 8 bases; nucleotides outside the gene matches: 11. Germline loops: CDR1 MNHEY, CDR2 SMNVEV (reference sequence). There are 16 residues in the CDR3.

V and J are TRBV19 and TRBJ1-1; D gene uncertain. Trimming removed 6 bases from V and 3 bases from J, with 2 bases in between. This CDR3 has 10 amino acids. Germline-derived CDR1 and CDR2 are LNHDA and SQIVND (reference sequence). CDR3 region: CASSDTEAFF. For the CDR3, the DNA is TGTGCCAGTAGCGACACTGAAGCTTTCTTT.

The chain uses TRBV10-3 and TRBJ1-5; tentative D call: TRBD1 (6 bases). CDR1 is ENHRY, CDR2 SYGVKD, per germline. The CDR3 consists of 17 residues. The V gene lost 11 bases and the J gene lost 1 base, with 24 bases spanning the gap. DNA of the CDR3: TGTGCCTCCAACTCAGGGCTGCGGGGGGGCAGCAATCAGCCCCAGCATTTT. The encoded protein is CASNSGLRGGSNQPQHF.

The chain employs TRBV6-5 and TRBJ2-5, with 14 bases that match TRBD2. Looked up from germline, CDR1 is MNHEY and CDR2 is SVGAGI. CDR3 length: 14 amino acids. V trimming: 8 bases; J trimming: 4 bases; junction bases outside the gene matches: 3. The CDR3 sequence is CASLTSGGGETQYF. CDR3 DNA sequence: TGTGCCAGCCTGACTAGCGGGGGGGGAGAGACCCAGTACTTC.

The CDR3 sequence: CASSGRLTNEKLFF. The CDR3 bases are TGTGCCAGCTCTGGGAGGCTCACTAATGAAAAACTGTTTTTT. The chain joins TRBV2 to TRBJ1-4, with D unresolved. CDR1 SNHLY and CDR2 FYNNEI come from the germline V gene. Trimming took 8 bases from V and 2 from J, leaving 12 bases between them. The CDR3 has 14 residues.

This clone was found a few times. The junction shows a germline mismatch at one end, possibly a read error. V usage is TRBV5-4 and J usage is TRBJ1-6; 9 bases match TRBD1. Germline V lookup: CDR1 SGHNT, CDR2 YYREEE (reference sequence). The CDR3 extends over 13 amino acids. CDR3 in amino acids: CASSLSPLQGALF. The CDR3, as DNA: TGTGCCAGCAGCTTGTCCCCATTACAGGGGGCACTTTTT. Full variable domain (remainder filled in from reference TRBV5-4 and TRBJ1-6): ETGVTQSPTHLIKTRGQQVTLRCSSQSGHNTVSWYQQALGQGPQFIFQYYREEENGRGNFPPRFSGLQFPNYSSELNVNALELDDSALYLCASSLSPLQGALFGNGTRLTVT.

This clone was seen only a few times. V gene TRBV5-6 combines with J gene TRBJ2-7, with 8 bases lining up with TRBD1. The CDR3 totals 18 residues. CDR1 is SGHDT and CDR2 is YYEEEE in the germline V gene. The V and J ends lost 0 bases and 4 bases, in that order; junction bases with no gene match: 15. CDR3 bases: TGTGCCAGCAGCTTGGTCTTTGGACAGGGACGGGGAGTTTACGAGCAGTACTTC. Protein sequence: CASSLVFGQGRGVYEQYF. Full variable domain (outside the CDR3, taken from reference TRBV5-6 and TRBJ2-7): DAGVTQSPTHLIKTRGQQVTLRCSPKSGHDTVSWYQQALGQGPQFIFQYYEEEERQRGNFPDRFSGHQFPNYSSELNVNALLLGDSALYLCASSLVFGQGRGVYEQYFGPGTRLTVT.

The chain uses TRBV10-1 and TRBJ1-1; 7 bases are a match to TRBD1. The CDR3 is 14 residues long. Trimming cost V 7 bases and J 0 bases; bases outside gene matches: 5. CDR1 is WNHNN and CDR2 is SYGVQD in the germline V gene (reference sequence). CDR3 sequence: CASKRQGLNTEAFF. For the CDR3, the DNA is TGCGCCAGCAAAAGACAGGGCCTGAACACTGAAGCTTTCTTT.

Only one count was recorded for this clone. Different DNA sequences within this sample yield the same CDR3. The V and J genes are TRBV3-1 (or the pseudogene TRBV3-2) and TRBJ1-5; D gene unclear. V lost 1 base, J lost 7 bases, and 8 bases lay in between. CDR1 is LGHDT and CDR2 is YNNKEL in the germline V gene (reference sequence). This CDR3 contains 13 residues. The CDR3 sequence is CASSQAGGQPQHF. In DNA, the CDR3 is TGTGCCAGCAGCCAAGCAGGAGGCCAGCCCCAGCATTTT.

This chain connects TRBV19 to TRBJ2-1, with 15 bases fitting TRBD2. The CDR3 length is 16 residues. The V and J ends lost 6 bases and 5 bases, in that order; junction bases with no gene match: 5. CDR1 is LNHDA, CDR2 SQIVND, per germline (reference sequence). CDR3 region: CASRRGLAGGDNEQFF. The CDR3 coding sequence is TGTGCCAGTAGGAGGGGACTAGCGGGAGGTGACAATGAGCAGTTCTTC.

This chain uses TRBV27 with TRBJ2-7, with 10 bases fitting TRBD2. CDR1 and CDR2 (germline): MNHEY, SMNVEV (reference sequence). This CDR3 has 15 amino acids. V lost 4 bases and J lost 1; bases outside the gene matches: 4. CDR3 region: CASSSELAGSYEQYF. In DNA, the CDR3 is TGTGCCAGCAGTTCCGAACTAGCGGGATCCTACGAGCAGTACTTC.

The J gene is TRBJ2-1, the V gene TRBV27; D unclear. Per the germline V gene, CDR1 is MNHEY and CDR2 is SMNVEV (reference sequence). This CDR3 contains 16 residues. V was pared by 5 bases and J by 7 bases, with 21 bases between. The chain's CDR3 is CASSPHGGFVANEQFF. CDR3 DNA: TGTGCCAGCAGTCCCCACGGTGGGTTTGTAGCAAATGAGCAGTTCTTC.

Here the CDR3 reads CASSSPGQFGELFF. In DNA, the CDR3 is TGTGCCAGCAGTTCCCCGGGACAGTTCGGGGAGCTGTTTTTT. J is TRBJ2-2 and V is TRBV28; 7 bases are shared with TRBD1. The CDR3 has 14 amino acids. Germline V gene sequence: CDR1 MDHEN, CDR2 SYDVKM. The trim removed 4 bases at V and 7 bases at J, leaving 6 bases unmatched. Based on the CDR3 plus reference TRBV28 and TRBJ2-2, the full variable domain is DVKVTQSSRYLVKRTGEKVFLECVQDMDHENMFWYRQDPGLGLRLIYFSYDVKMKEKGDIPEGYSVSREKKERFSLILESASTNQTSMYLCASSSPGQFGELFFGEGSRLTVL.

This clone was detected many times. The rearrangement joins TRBV5-4 to TRBJ1-1; D is perhaps TRBD1 (6 bases). Germline V CDR1 and CDR2: SGHNT, YYREEE (reference sequence). CDR3 length: 15 amino acids. V lost 4 bases, J lost 4 bases, and 17 bases lay in between. The CDR3 DNA sequence: TGTGCCAGCAGCCGAAAAACAGGGTTCGGCACTGAAGCTTTCTTT. Its protein is CASSRKTGFGTEAFF.

The CDR3 loop is CATSDQGAGNQPQHF. In nucleotides, the CDR3 is TGTGCCACCAGTGATCAGGGGGCCGGCAATCAGCCCCAGCATTTT. This chain links TRBV24-1 with TRBJ1-5; TRBD1 matches at 8 bases. From germline, CDR1 is KGHDR and CDR2 SFDVKD. The ends lost 3 bases at V and 2 bases at J; junction bases unmatched: 2. This CDR3 is built from 15 residues.

V usage is TRBV11-2 and J usage is TRBJ1-2, with 8 bases that match TRBD1. CDR1 SGHAT and CDR2 FQNNGV come from the germline V gene. The CDR3 loop spans 15 amino acids. The J segment lost 7 bases and the V segment lost 0 bases, leaving 7 bases of the junction unmatched. The CDR3 sequence: CASSLEPGGPGGYTF. The CDR3, as DNA: TGTGCCAGCAGCTTAGAGCCAGGGGGCCCTGGTGGCTACACCTTC. Variable domain in full (rest from reference TRBV11-2 and TRBJ1-2): EAGVAQSPRYKIIEKRQSVAFWCNPISGHATLYWYQQILGQGPKLLIQFQNNGVVDDSQLPKDRFSAERLKGVDSTLKIQPAKLEDSAVYLCASSLEPGGPGGYTFGSGTRLTVV.

This clone was found once. The chain links TRBV11-2 to TRBJ2-1; maybe TRBD1 (6 bases). The germline V and J ends were trimmed by 0 bases and 7 bases, with 10 bases remaining between them. CDR3 length: 14 amino acids. Germline V gives CDR1 SGHAT, CDR2 FQNNGV. The chain's CDR3 is CASSLDSRGNEQFF. The CDR3 region has the DNA TGTGCCAGCAGCTTAGATAGCAGGGGTAATGAGCAGTTCTTC.